A selection of T cell receptor beta chains follows, all from one sample in a study of pediatric ulcerative colitis. Some clones are missing from TCRdb's copy, which holds only in-frame ones; the method was immunoSEQ multiplex PCR. In the table there are some 57,000 clones, over 80% of which are singletons. The sequenced material came from blood. The receptors here all came from a boy under 18 who was a control in a study of pediatric ulcerative colitis. Both conserved end residues are part of each CDR3. The D gene is left open where the match is weak. A row's size may be missing; if present it is once, few, many or a size class.

d_gene	abundance	j_gene	v_gene	CDR3aa	CDR3nt
TRBD2	NA	TRBJ2-7	TRBV2	CASSLTSSYEQYF	TGTGCCAGCAGCCTGACTAGCAGTTACGAGCAGTACTTC
TRBD2	NA	TRBJ2-5	TRBV19	CASSPSGSSGSETQYF	TGTGCCAGTAGTCCCTCCGGTAGTAGCGGGAGCGAGACCCAGTACTTC
NA	NA	TRBJ1-2	TRBV30	CAWEIWDYGYTF	TGTGCCTGGGAAATTTGGGACTATGGCTACACCTTC
NA	NA	TRBJ1-3	TRBV7-7	CATLQGTGNTIYF	TGTGCCACACTTCAGGGAACTGGAAACACCATATATTTT
TRBD2	NA	TRBJ2-3	TRBV5-8	CASSWTSGSTDTQYF	TGTGCCAGCAGCTGGACTAGCGGGAGCACAGATACGCAGTATTTT
TRBD1	NA	TRBJ2-3	TRBV5-1	CASSQGTGGASGTDTQYF	TGCGCCAGCAGCCAGGGGACAGGGGGCGCATCTGGCACAGATACGCAGTATTTT
NA	NA	TRBJ1-1	TRBV11-2	CASSPVWAGRRNTEAFF	TGTGCCAGCAGCCCCGTCTGGGCTGGGCGAAGGAACACTGAAGCTTTCTTT
NA	NA	TRBJ2-5	TRBV5-1	CASSRRVGGQQETQYF	TGCGCCAGCAGCCGCCGAGTCGGGGGGCAACAAGAGACCCAGTACTTC
NA	NA	TRBJ2-1	TRBV5-1	CASSFGNNEQFF	TGCGCCAGCAGCTTTGGGAACAATGAGCAGTTCTTC
TRBD1	NA	TRBJ2-7	TRBV9	CASSTGGSYEQYF	TGTGCCAGTTCGACAGGGGGAAGCTACGAGCAGTACTTC
TRBD2	NA	TRBJ2-7	TRBV4-3	CASSPGLAVTYEQYF	TGCGCCAGCAGCCCGGGACTAGCGGTTACCTACGAGCAGTACTTC
NA	NA	TRBJ1-1	TRBV10-3	CAITGGPWKNTEAFF	TGTGCCATCACCGGCGGGCCTTGGAAGAACACTGAAGCTTTCTTT
NA	NA	TRBJ1-4	TRBV30	CAWMYGTDAEKLFF	TGTGCCTGGATGTATGGTACAGATGCGGAAAAACTGTTTTTT
TRBD2	NA	TRBJ2-2	TRBV5-1	CASSLAGLAGVHTGELFF	TGCGCCAGCAGCTTGGCGGGACTAGCGGGAGTTCACACCGGGGAGCTGTTTTTT
NA	NA	TRBJ1-1	TRBV4-2	CASSPARIQGNTEAFF	TGTGCCAGCAGCCCTGCTCGAATTCAAGGGAACACTGAAGCTTTCTTT
NA	NA	TRBJ1-2	TRBV2	CASIKVVKILYGYTF	TGTGCCAGCATCAAGGTGGTAAAAATCCTCTATGGCTACACCTTC
NA	NA	TRBJ2-3	TRBV28	CASSRGFSTDTQYF	TGTGCCAGCAGTAGGGGGTTCAGCACAGATACGCAGTATTTT
TRBD2	NA	TRBJ2-3	TRBV7-2	CASSSRVLAGTDTQYF	TGTGCCAGCAGTTCTAGGGTTCTAGCGGGCACAGATACGCAGTATTTT
TRBD1	NA	TRBJ2-7	TRBV5-1	CASSTTSQTGRSYEQYF	TGCGCCAGCAGCACTACCTCTCAGACAGGGCGCTCCTACGAGCAGTACTTC
NA	NA	TRBJ2-7	TRBV7-8	CASSLAHTVGRASYEQYF	TGTGCCAGCAGCTTAGCGCATACCGTGGGCAGAGCCTCCTACGAGCAGTACTTC
NA	once	TRBJ1-5	TRBV11-2	CASSGDSNQPQHF	TGTGCCAGCAGCGGGGATAGCAATCAGCCCCAGCATTTT
NA	NA	TRBJ2-1	TRBV13	CASSLVLAPNEQFF	TGTGCCAGCAGCTTAGTACTAGCACCCAATGAGCAGTTCTTC
NA	once	TRBJ1-5	TRBV28	CASSPQGLRNQPQHF	TGTGCCAGCAGTCCCCAGGGGTTGCGCAATCAGCCCCAGCATTTT
TRBD1	once	TRBJ1-2	TRBV10-3	CAISESTLFHRGPNYGYTF	TGTGCCATCAGTGAGTCCACCCTCTTTCACAGGGGGCCTAACTATGGCTACACCTTC
TRBD1	NA	TRBJ2-6	TRBV27	CASSFLRDRGLLSGANVLTF	TGTGCCAGCAGTTTCCTTCGCGACAGGGGCCTCCTCTCTGGGGCCAACGTCCTGACTTTC
NA	NA	TRBJ1-1	TRBV5-1	CASRLDGNTEAFF	TGCGCCAGCAGATTGGACGGGAACACTGAAGCTTTCTTT
TRBD2	once	TRBJ2-7	TRBV19	CASSSGGEQYF	TGTGCCAGTAGTTCGGGGGGAGAGCAGTACTTC
NA	NA	TRBJ2-7	TRBV5-8	CASSLAGSYEQYF	TGTGCCAGCAGCTTGGCAGGCTCCTACGAGCAGTACTTC
NA	NA	TRBJ1-1	TRBV5-1	CASSLAWGLRGEAFF	TGCGCCAGCAGCTTGGCCTGGGGCCTAAGGGGTGAAGCTTTCTTT
NA	NA	TRBJ1-1	TRBV18	CASSPAMNTEAFF	TGTGCCAGCTCACCGGCGATGAACACTGAAGCTTTCTTT
NA	NA	TRBJ1-1	TRBV9	CASSPQGAYEAFF	TGTGCCAGCAGCCCCCAAGGGGCATATGAGGCTTTCTTT
TRBD1	NA	TRBJ1-1	TRBV11-3	CASSGSRGSTEAFF	TGTGCCAGCAGCGGTTCCAGGGGGAGTACTGAAGCTTTCTTT
NA	NA	TRBJ2-1	TRBV7-2	CASSLTWDLSYNEQFF	TGTGCCAGCAGCCTTACGTGGGACTTATCCTACAATGAGCAGTTCTTC
TRBD1	few	TRBJ1-1	TRBV7-6	CASSSTGEESEAFF	TGTGCCAGCAGCTCCACAGGGGAGGAGTCTGAAGCTTTCTTT
TRBD2	NA	TRBJ2-7	TRBV18	CASSSGLAGSYEQYF	TGTGCCAGCTCATCTGGACTAGCGGGATCCTACGAGCAGTACTTC
TRBD1	NA	TRBJ2-3	TRBV25-1	CASSDRDRALDTQYF	TGTGCCAGCAGTGATCGGGACAGGGCTTTAGATACGCAGTATTTT
NA	NA	TRBJ2-7	TRBV6-1	CASSVEYEQYF	TGTGCCAGCAGTGTCGAGTACGAGCAGTACTTC
TRBD1	NA	TRBJ2-7	TRBV25-1	CATTGTGGSYEQYF	TGTGCCACAACCGGGACAGGGGGCTCCTACGAGCAGTACTTC
NA	once	TRBJ2-4	TRBV7-9	CASTKSGAKNIQYF	TGTGCCAGCACCAAATCGGGAGCCAAAAACATTCAGTACTTC
NA	NA	TRBJ1-1	TRBV30	CAWSDPGFESIAEAFF	TGTGCCTGGAGTGATCCGGGGTTTGAGTCAATCGCTGAAGCTTTCTTT
NA	NA	TRBJ1-1	TRBV20-1	CSDSNREAFF	TGCAGTGACTCAAATAGGGAAGCTTTCTTT
TRBD1	NA	TRBJ2-7	TRBV25-1	CASSGGMVDPGQGYEQYF	TGTGCCAGCAGTGGGGGTATGGTGGATCCGGGACAGGGGTACGAGCAGTACTTC
TRBD1	NA	TRBJ1-5	TRBV14	CAGKQGGLDQPQHF	TGTGCCGGAAAACAGGGGGGTTTAGATCAGCCCCAGCATTTT
NA	NA	TRBJ2-7	TRBV7-2	CASSLVTGYEQYF	TGTGCCAGCAGCTTAGTTACCGGGTACGAGCAGTACTTC
TRBD1	NA	TRBJ1-5	TRBV20-1	CSATGVQPQHF	TGCAGTGCCACAGGGGTTCAGCCCCAGCATTTT
TRBD2	NA	TRBJ2-5	TRBV30	CAWSQLAGVRETQYF	TGTGCCTGGAGTCAGCTAGCGGGAGTAAGGGAGACCCAGTACTTC
NA	NA	TRBJ2-2	TRBV25-1	CASSENPQDGRNTGELFF	TGTGCCAGCAGTGAAAACCCACAGGACGGTAGAAACACCGGGGAGCTGTTTTTT
TRBD1	NA	TRBJ2-7	TRBV6-1	CASSSSRDRTYEQYF	TGTGCCAGCAGTTCGTCCCGGGACAGGACTTACGAGCAGTACTTC
NA	NA	TRBJ1-5	TRBV21-1	CASSRKTGESNQPQHF	TGTGCCAGCAGCAGGAAGACAGGGGAGTCCAATCAGCCCCAGCATTTT
TRBD1	NA	TRBJ1-5	TRBV19	CASSIEQGRQIDNQPQHF	TGTGCCAGTAGTATAGAACAGGGGCGACAGATTGACAATCAGCCCCAGCATTTT
NA	NA	TRBJ2-5	TRBV9	CASSVDHGETQYF	TGTGCCAGCAGCGTAGACCATGGGGAGACCCAGTACTTC
NA	few	TRBJ1-5	TRBV7-3	CASSLGPNQPQHF	TGTGCCAGCAGCTTAGGACCCAATCAGCCCCAGCATTTT
TRBD2	few	TRBJ2-1	TRBV5-4	CASSPGLEANEQFF	TGTGCCAGCAGCCCTGGACTAGAGGCCAATGAGCAGTTCTTC
NA	NA	TRBJ2-7	TRBV5-1	CASSGGTQPSGEQYF	TGCGCCAGCAGCGGTGGGACTCAACCCAGCGGCGAGCAGTACTTC
TRBD2	NA	TRBJ2-1	TRBV27	CASKGLAQYNEQFF	TGTGCCAGCAAAGGACTAGCGCAGTACAATGAGCAGTTCTTC